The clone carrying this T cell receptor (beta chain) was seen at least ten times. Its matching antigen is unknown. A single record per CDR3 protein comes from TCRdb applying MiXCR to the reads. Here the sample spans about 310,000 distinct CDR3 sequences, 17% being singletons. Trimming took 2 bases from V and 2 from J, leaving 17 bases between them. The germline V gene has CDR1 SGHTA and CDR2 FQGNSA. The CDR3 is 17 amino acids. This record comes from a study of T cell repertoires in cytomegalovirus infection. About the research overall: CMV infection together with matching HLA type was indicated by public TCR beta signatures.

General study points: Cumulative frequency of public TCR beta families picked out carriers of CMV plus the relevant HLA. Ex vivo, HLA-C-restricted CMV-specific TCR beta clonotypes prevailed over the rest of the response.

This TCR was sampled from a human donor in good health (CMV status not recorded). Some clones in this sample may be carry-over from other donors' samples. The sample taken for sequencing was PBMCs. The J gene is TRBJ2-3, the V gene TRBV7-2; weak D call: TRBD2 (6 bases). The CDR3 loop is CASSLYPIGGATDTQYF. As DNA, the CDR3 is TGTGCCAGCAGCTTATATCCGATCGGCGGGGCCACAGATACGCAGTATTTT.